Reported below is one T cell receptor beta chain. Profiling relied on immunoSEQ multiplex PCR, and the TCRdb table lists in-frame clones only, not all of them. The sample lists more than 90,000 clones, 92% seen once, with 1.5% to 1.9% in the top ten. This sample is drawn from a study of T cell changes during pregnancy in multiple sclerosis. With 4 bases clipped from V and 0 bases from J, the junction kept 5 bases outside the gene matches. The V gene's germline CDR1 is SGHNT and CDR2 YYREEE (reference sequence). This CDR3 comprises 15 residues. The V call is TRBV5-4, the J call TRBJ2-3; 7 bases align to TRBD1. The source material was peripheral blood, sampled in the first trimester of pregnancy. The TCR was taken from a female donor with multiple sclerosis, enrolled in a pregnancy study. DNA for the CDR3: TGTGCCAGCAGCGGGGGACAGAGAAGCACAGATACGCAGTATTTT. This gives the protein CASSGGQRSTDTQYF.